This T cell receptor (beta chain) was found in a study of T cell changes during pregnancy in multiple sclerosis. This CDR3 region has 12 residues. Trimming shortened V by 7 bases and J by 8 bases, and 14 bases separated the two germline ends. Germline assignment: CDR1 MNHNS and CDR2 SASEGT. This clone was counted once. Assay used: immunoSEQ multiplex PCR; TCRdb lists only in-frame clones, some missing. The sample has roughly 48,000 clones; approximately 95% are singletons. The receptor's source is a female donor with multiple sclerosis, enrolled in a pregnancy study. The chain carries TRBV6-1 and TRBJ1-2; the D is unclear. Sequenced material: CD4+ T cells from peripheral blood mononuclear cells, taken in the first trimester of pregnancy. The CDR3 nucleotides read TGTGCCAGCAAAAACGCGGCGGCGGGCTACACCTTC. Its translation: CASKNAAAGYTF.